This section outlines one TCR beta chain sequence together with its context. There are many counts of this clonotype. Its antigen specificity is not known. Base qualities were left out, and no much larger clone turns up one base away. The sample belongs to a study of T-cell reconstitution after alpha-beta-depleted transplantation in children (dated by TCRdb to the mid-2010s). Some background on the complete study: Using TCR repertoire profiling, the study quantitatively followed how T-cell immune reconstitution unfolded in children after TCRalphabeta/CD19-depleted allogeneic hematopoietic cell transplantation. Beyond this particular receptor, the publication reports: Apparently early alphabetaT-cell count recovery about two months after transplant reportedly relied on only several hundred rapidly expanded clones derived from non-depleted graft cells. The high TCRbeta diversity at day 60 in some patients was ascribed to recipient T cells and intrathymic progenitors that had survived conditioning. The frequencies of hyperexpanded clones fell over the following months, and after one year, T-cell counts and TCRbeta diversity were mostly attributed to newly produced T cells.

Germline trimming amounts to 6 bases on V and 2 bases on J, with 4 as the count of junction bases outside the gene matches. From the cysteine through the phenylalanine, the CDR3 covers 14 amino acids. The read is trimmed to its CDR3 DNA, 42 bases read in frame from base 1. This sample's treatment or condition label indicates: allogeneic hematopoietic cell transplantation with graft depleted of TCRalphabeta T cells and CD19 B cells. TCRalphabeta/CD19-depleted allogeneic hematopoietic cell grafts were given to the transplant recipients, all of whom were children. The method behind the library was PCR. TCRdb lists the instrument as Illumina HiSeq 2500. TCR library preparation used molecular barcoding, with unique molecular identifiers applied to normalize quantification of the TCRbeta repertoire. TCRdb trimmed the raw reads at Q25, called clones with MiXCR and kept productive beta chains. Each record represents a unique CDR3 protein, reported with the most common genes and DNA among its rows. The sample has approximately 500,000 distinct CDR3 sequences on record, about a quarter of them singletons. The biggest ten clones account for about 35% of the sample.

This TCR derives from a boy under two years old with Wiskott-Aldrich syndrome, due to receive a stem cell transplant. The sequencing here drew on PBMCs, taken before TCRalphabeta/CD19-depleted stem cell transplant. The receptor chain draws on TRBV12-3 or TRBV12-4 and TRBJ2-1, with 7 junctional bases fitting TRBD2. The bases read TGTGCCAGCAGCTTGGGAGGGCCCTACAATGAGCAGTTCTTC. Translated, it gives CASSLGGPYNEQFF.